This T cell receptor beta chain stems from a study of CD8 T cells in ankylosing spondylitis. General observations from the study: One TCR beta motif, made up of seven to nine highly homologous variants, appeared characteristic of ankylosing spondylitis blood. Clones linked to disease were reported to show significant enrichment in matched ankylosing spondylitis synovial fluid.

This clonotype turned up a few times. Its antigen is not known. TCRdb processed the 5' RACE reads anew with MiXCR; each CDR3 protein has one entry. Among a few hundred thousand distinct CDR3 sequences listed, around 20% were seen once. The CDR3 has 17 amino acids. Germline CDR1 reads LGHNA; CDR2 reads YNFKEQ. V was clipped by 3 bases and J by 0 bases, with 12 bases between them. The sample taken for sequencing was blood, either unsorted or a sorted T cell fraction (not recorded which). The J gene is TRBJ2-6, the V gene TRBV4-2, with a tentative D call TRBD1 (5 bases). The clonotype originates from a male donor with ankylosing spondylitis. DNA of the CDR3: TGTGCCAGCAGCCATCCAGGGCTTCGCTCTGGGGCCAACGTCCTGACTTTC. Its protein product is CASSHPGLRSGANVLTF.